This entry lists 9 T cell receptor beta chains sequenced from one sample in a study of read filtering for tumor transcriptome and immune sequencing. From roughly 390 ng of RNA, a library with molecular barcoded alpha/delta and beta/gamma adaptors was made. TCRdb independently ran MiXCR on the reads; one entry per CDR3 protein. The data show more than 100,000 distinct CDR3 sequences, around 13% seen once. The sample comprised a population of CD138-negative cells sorted from bone marrow. These receptors originate from a donor at least 40 years old with multiple myeloma.

This clonotype was observed many times. V gene TRBV20-1 combines with J gene TRBJ2-1, with a tentative D call TRBD2 (6 bases). CDR1 is DFQATT and CDR2 is SNEGSKA in the germline V gene (reference sequence). The V gene lost 3 bases and the J gene lost 10 bases, with 19 bases spanning the gap. The CDR3 runs to 14 residues. The CDR3 DNA is TGCAGTGCTAGGCCTTTTCGCCCGGGAGCCGAGCAGTTCTTC. Translated, it gives CSARPFRPGAEQFF.

This clonotype was seen repeatedly, ten times or more. The rearrangement joins TRBV7-9 to TRBJ2-1; the match to TRBD2 covers 9 bases. This CDR3 contains 15 residues. With V trimmed by 3 bases and J by 4 bases, 4 bases remained unmatched. Germline V gene lookup returns CDR1 SEHNR and CDR2 FQNEAQ (reference sequence). CDR3 coding DNA: TGTGCCAGCAGCTTTCTAGCGGGACAATACAATGAGCAGTTCTTC. Translating it yields CASSFLAGQYNEQFF.

This clonotype was seen repeatedly, ten times or more. V and J are TRBV6-2 or TRBV6-3 and TRBJ1-1; D might be TRBD1 (5 bases). This CDR3 has 14 amino acids. The V end was cut by 1 base, the J end by 3 bases, with 9 bases between. The V gene's germline CDR1 is MNHEY and CDR2 SVGEGT. CDR3 coding DNA: TGTGCCAGCAGTTACTTCGACAGAGACACTGAAGCTTTCTTT. This encodes CASSYFDRDTEAFF.

This clonotype was observed a handful of times. Likely a read error: the CDR3 ends without its conserved phenylalanine or tryptophan. The J gene is TRBJ2-1, the V gene TRBV6-2 or TRBV6-3, with 7 bases matching TRBD2. The junction had 3 bases not matched to a gene; V was cut back by 6 bases and J by 4 bases. CDR1 is MNHEY, CDR2 SVGEGT, per germline. The CDR3 is 13 amino acids. The CDR3 loop is CASRREFYNEQFS. In DNA form, the CDR3 reads TGTGCCAGCAGGCGGGAGTTTTACAATGAGCAGTTCTCC.

In its sample, this clonotype was seen once. This may be a read error: a much more frequent sequence differs by one nucleotide. The chain is built from TRBV18 and TRBJ2-1; D gene unclear. Germline CDR1 is KGHSH and CDR2 is LQKENI. The CDR3 sequence is 17 residues long. Trimming stripped 5 bases from V and 0 bases from J, with 17 bases between. CDR3: CASSSTFGRSSYNEQFF. CDR3 nucleotide sequence: TGTGCCAGCTCATCGACCTTCGGGCGGAGCTCCTACAATGAGCAGTTCTTC. Variable domain in full (rest from reference TRBV18 and TRBJ2-1): NAGVMQNPRHLVRRRGQEARLRCSPMKGHSHVYWYRQLPEEGLKFMVYLQKENIIDESGMPKERFSAEFPKEGPSILRIQQVVRGDSAAYFCASSSTFGRSSYNEQFFGPGTRLTVL.

This clonotype was seen at least ten times. This chain uses TRBV30 with TRBJ2-7, with a tentative D call TRBD1 (6 bases). The CDR3 length is 13 residues. With 0 bases removed from V and 4 bases from J, the gap between germline ends came to 10 bases. CDR1 is GTSNPN and CDR2 is SVGIG in the germline V gene (reference sequence). The CDR3, as DNA: TGTGCCTGGAGTGTTACCGGGACATACGAGCAGTACTTC. Residues: CAWSVTGTYEQYF. Looking up the rest from reference TRBV30 and TRBJ2-7 gives the full variable domain: SQTIHQWPATLVQPVGSPLSLECTVEGTSNPNLYWYRQAAGRGLQLLFYSVGIGQISSEVPQNLSASRPQDRQFILSSKKLLLSDSGFYLCAWSVTGTYEQYFGPGTRLTVT.

DNA of the CDR3: TGTGCCAGCAGTTTCGGCAAAAACTATGGCTACACCTTC. Its translation: CASSFGKNYGYTF. The chain carries TRBV12-3 or TRBV12-4 and TRBJ1-2, with D unclear. Trimming removed 3 bases from V and 2 bases from J, with 7 bases in between. The CDR3 loop spans 13 amino acids.

There are many counts of this clonotype. The chain has TRBV20-1 and TRBJ1-5, with TRBD1 as a possible D gene (6 bases). Trimming removed 6 bases at V and 2 bases at J, with 14 bases between. Germline CDR1 is DFQATT and CDR2 is SNEGSKA (reference sequence). The CDR3 contains 14 residues. The CDR3 nucleotides read TGCAGTGCCCAGGGACACGGGGGCAATCAGCCCCAGCATTTT. It specifies CSAQGHGGNQPQHF.

As for this clonotype: Given a much more abundant clone one base away, this may be a read error. This chain connects TRBV19 to TRBJ2-7; D remains unclear. Germline-derived CDR1 and CDR2 are LNHDA and SQIVND (reference sequence). Trimming removed 7 bases at V and 3 bases at J, with 16 bases between. This CDR3 region has 14 residues. In nucleotides, the CDR3 is TGTGCCAGTAATCCCCCGCGGCCCCTCTACGAGCAGTACTTC. Translation gives CASNPPRPLYEQYF. The full variable domain, with the rest looked up from reference TRBV19 and TRBJ2-7, is DGGITQSPKYLFRKEGQNVTLSCEQNLNHDAMYWYRQDPGQGLRLIYYSQIVNDFQKGDIAEGYSVSREKKESFPLTVTSAQKNPTAFYLCASNPPRPLYEQYFGPGTRLTVT.